The present TCR beta chain was sequenced within a study of somatic mutations in cytotoxic T cells in rheumatoid arthritis. The V and J ends lost 3 bases and 1 base, in that order; junction bases with no gene match: 9. Germline CDR1 reads SGHAT; CDR2 reads FQNNGV. This CDR3 region has 17 residues. Produced via immunoSEQ multiplex PCR; TCRdb's table is partial and in-frame only. This sample carries roughly 18,000 clones, 80% to 85% of them seen once, and the ten largest clones take roughly 30%. Sequenced input: CD8+ T cells sorted from blood. The chain couples TRBV11-2 to TRBJ2-7, with 10 bases lining up with TRBD2. The sequence was obtained from an adult with rheumatoid arthritis. CDR3 protein: CASSFAMGLATSYEQYF. For the CDR3, the DNA is TGTGCCAGCAGCTTTGCCATGGGACTAGCGACATCCTACGAGCAGTACTTC.